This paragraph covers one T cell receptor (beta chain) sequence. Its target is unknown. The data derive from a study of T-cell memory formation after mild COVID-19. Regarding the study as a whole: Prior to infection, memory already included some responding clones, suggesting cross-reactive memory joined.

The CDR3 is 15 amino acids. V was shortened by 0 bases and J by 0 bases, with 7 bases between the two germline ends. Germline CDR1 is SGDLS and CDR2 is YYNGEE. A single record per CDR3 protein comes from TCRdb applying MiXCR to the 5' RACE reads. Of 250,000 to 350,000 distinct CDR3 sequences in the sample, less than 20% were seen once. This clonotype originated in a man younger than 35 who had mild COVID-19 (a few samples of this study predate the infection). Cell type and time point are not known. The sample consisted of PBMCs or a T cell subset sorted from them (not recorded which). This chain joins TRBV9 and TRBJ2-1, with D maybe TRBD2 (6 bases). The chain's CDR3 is CASSVVGGSYNEQFF. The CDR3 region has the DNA TGTGCCAGCAGCGTAGTGGGGGGCTCCTACAATGAGCAGTTCTTC.